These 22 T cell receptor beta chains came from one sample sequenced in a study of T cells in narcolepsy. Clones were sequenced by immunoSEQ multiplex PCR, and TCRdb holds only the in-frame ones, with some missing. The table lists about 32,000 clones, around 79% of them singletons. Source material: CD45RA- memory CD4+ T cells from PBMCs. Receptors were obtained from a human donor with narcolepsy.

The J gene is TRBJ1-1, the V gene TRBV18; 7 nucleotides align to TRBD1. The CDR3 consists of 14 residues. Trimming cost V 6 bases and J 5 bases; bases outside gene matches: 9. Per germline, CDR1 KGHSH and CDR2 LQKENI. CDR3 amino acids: CASSRRQGETEAFF. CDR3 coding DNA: TGTGCCAGCTCCCGCCGACAGGGTGAAACTGAAGCTTTCTTT.

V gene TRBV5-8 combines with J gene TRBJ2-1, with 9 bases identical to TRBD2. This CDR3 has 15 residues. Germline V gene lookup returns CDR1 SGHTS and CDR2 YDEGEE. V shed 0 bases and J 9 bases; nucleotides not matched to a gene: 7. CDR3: CASSLVLAGLGEQFF. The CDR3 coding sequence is TGTGCCAGCAGCTTGGTGCTAGCGGGATTAGGTGAGCAGTTCTTC.

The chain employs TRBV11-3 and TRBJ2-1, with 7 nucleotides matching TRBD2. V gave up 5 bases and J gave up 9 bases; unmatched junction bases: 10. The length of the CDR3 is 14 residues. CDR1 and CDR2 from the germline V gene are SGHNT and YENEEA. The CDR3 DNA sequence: TGTGCCAGCAGCGTCCTGGGAGGGCCGGGTGAGCAGTTCTTC. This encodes CASSVLGGPGEQFF.

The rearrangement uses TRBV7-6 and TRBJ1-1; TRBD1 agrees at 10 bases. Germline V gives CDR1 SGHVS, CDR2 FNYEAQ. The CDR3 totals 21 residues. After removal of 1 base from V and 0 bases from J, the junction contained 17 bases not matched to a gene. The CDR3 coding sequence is TGTGCCAGCAGCTTAGAATTGGGGATTGGGACAGGGGTCAACATGAACACTGAAGCTTTCTTT. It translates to CASSLELGIGTGVNMNTEAFF.

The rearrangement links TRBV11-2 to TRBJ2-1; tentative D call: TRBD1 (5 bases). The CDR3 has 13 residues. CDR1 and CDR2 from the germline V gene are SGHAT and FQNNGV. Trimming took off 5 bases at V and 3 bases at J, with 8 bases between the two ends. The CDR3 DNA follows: TGTGCCAGCAGCCAGGGCCGCTACAATGAGCAGTTCTTC. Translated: CASSQGRYNEQFF.

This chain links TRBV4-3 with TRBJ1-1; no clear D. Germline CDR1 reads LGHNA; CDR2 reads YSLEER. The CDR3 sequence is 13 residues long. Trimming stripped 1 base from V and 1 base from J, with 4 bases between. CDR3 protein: CASSQVSNTEAFF. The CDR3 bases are TGCGCCAGCAGCCAAGTTTCGAACACTGAAGCTTTCTTT.

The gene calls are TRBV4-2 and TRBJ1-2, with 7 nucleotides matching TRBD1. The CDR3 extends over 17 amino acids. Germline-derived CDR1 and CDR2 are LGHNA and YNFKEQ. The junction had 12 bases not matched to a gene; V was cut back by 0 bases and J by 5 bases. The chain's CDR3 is CASSQDRDSGSTYGYTF. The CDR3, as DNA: TGTGCCAGCAGCCAAGATCGGGACAGCGGGTCGACTTATGGCTACACCTTC.

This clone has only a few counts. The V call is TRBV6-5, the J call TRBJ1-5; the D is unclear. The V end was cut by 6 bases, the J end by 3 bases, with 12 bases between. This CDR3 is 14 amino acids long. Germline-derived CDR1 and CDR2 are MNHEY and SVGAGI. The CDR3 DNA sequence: TGTGCCAGCAGCCGCGACGGATCCAATCAGCCCCAGCATTTT. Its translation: CASSRDGSNQPQHF.

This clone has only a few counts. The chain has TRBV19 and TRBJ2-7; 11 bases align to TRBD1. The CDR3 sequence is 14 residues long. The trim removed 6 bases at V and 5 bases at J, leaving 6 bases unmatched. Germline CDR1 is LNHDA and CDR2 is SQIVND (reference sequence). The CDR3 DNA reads TGTGCCAGTAGCCCGGACAGGGGGCATCACGAGCAGTACTTC. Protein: CASSPDRGHHEQYF.

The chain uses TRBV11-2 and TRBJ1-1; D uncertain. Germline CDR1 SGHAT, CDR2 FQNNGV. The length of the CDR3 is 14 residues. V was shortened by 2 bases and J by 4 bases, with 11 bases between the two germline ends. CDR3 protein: CASSLLGFRTEAFF. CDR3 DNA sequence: TGTGCCAGCAGCTTACTGGGATTCCGCACTGAAGCTTTCTTT.

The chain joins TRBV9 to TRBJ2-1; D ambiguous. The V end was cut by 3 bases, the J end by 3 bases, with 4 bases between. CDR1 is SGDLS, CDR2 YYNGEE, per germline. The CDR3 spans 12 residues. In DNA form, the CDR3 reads TGTGCCAGCAGCGGGGGCTACAATGAGCAGTTCTTC. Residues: CASSGGYNEQFF.

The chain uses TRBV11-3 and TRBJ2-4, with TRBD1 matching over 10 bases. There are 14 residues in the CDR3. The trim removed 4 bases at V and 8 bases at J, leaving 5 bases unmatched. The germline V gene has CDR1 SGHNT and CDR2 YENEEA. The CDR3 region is CASSSTGGRYIQYF. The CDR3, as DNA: TGTGCCAGCAGCTCGACAGGGGGCAGGTACATTCAGTACTTC. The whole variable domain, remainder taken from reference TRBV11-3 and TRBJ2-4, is EAGVVQSPRYKIIEKKQPVAFWCNPISGHNTLYWYLQNLGQGPELLIRYENEEAVDDSQLPKDRFSAERLKGVDSTLKIQPAELGDSAVYLCASSSTGGRYIQYFGAGTRLSVL.

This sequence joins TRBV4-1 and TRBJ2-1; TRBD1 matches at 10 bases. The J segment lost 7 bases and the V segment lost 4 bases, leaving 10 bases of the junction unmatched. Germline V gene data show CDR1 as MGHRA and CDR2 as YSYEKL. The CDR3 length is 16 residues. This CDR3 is CASSPAGTGDRNEQFF. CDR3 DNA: TGCGCCAGCAGCCCAGCCGGGACAGGGGACCGGAATGAGCAGTTCTTC.

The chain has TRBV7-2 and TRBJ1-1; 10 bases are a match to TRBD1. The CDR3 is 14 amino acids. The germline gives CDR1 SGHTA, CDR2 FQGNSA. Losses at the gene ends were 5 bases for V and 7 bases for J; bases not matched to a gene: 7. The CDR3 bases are TGTGCCAGCAGCCCTGACAGGGGGCCGTTTGAAGCTTTCTTT. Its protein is CASSPDRGPFEAFF.

The CDR3 bases are TGCGCCAGCACCGGACGAGGGGGCGGGCGGGTCGCGAACACCGGGGAGCTGTTTTTT. Amino acid sequence: CASTGRGGGRVANTGELFF. This chain links TRBV4-1 with TRBJ2-2; TRBD1 agrees at 7 bases. The junction had 17 bases not matched to a gene; V was cut back by 7 bases and J by 0 bases. This CDR3 comprises 19 residues. CDR1 MGHRA and CDR2 YSYEKL come from the germline V gene.

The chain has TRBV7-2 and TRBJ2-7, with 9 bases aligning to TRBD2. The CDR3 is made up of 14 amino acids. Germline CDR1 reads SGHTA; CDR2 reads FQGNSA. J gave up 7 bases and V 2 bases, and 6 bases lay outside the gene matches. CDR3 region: CASSLNSGSGEQYF. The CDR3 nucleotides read TGTGCCAGCAGCTTAAATAGCGGGAGTGGTGAGCAGTACTTC.

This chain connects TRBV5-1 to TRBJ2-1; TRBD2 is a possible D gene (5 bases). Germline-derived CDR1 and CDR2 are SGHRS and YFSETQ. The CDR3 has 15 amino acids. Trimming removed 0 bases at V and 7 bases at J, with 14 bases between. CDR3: CASSLVEGEGNEQFF. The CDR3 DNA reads TGCGCCAGCAGCTTGGTAGAGGGAGAGGGAAATGAGCAGTTCTTC.

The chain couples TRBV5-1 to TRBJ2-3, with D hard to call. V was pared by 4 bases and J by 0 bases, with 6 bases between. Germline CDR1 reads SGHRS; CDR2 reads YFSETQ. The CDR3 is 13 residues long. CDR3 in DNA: TGCGCCAGCAGCCCGGGCAGCACAGATACGCAGTATTTT. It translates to CASSPGSTDTQYF.

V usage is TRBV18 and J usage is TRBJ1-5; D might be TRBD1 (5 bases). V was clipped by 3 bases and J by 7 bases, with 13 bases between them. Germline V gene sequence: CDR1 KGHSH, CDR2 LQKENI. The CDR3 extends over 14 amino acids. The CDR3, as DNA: TGTGCCAGCTCACCTCAGGGCGGAGAACAGCCCCAGCATTTT. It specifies CASSPQGGEQPQHF.

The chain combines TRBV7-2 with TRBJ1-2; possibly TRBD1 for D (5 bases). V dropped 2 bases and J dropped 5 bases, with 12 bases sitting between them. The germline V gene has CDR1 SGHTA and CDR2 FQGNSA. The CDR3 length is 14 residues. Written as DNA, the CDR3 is TGTGCCAGCAGCTTATCGACAGCCAGATATGGCTACACCTTC. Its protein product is CASSLSTARYGYTF.

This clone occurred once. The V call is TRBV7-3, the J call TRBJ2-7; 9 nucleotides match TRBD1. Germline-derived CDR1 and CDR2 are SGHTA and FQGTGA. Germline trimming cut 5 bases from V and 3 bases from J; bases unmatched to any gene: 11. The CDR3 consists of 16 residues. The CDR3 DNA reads TGTGCCAGCAGCGCCAATCCGGGACAGGGAAACTACGAGCAGTACTTC. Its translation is CASSANPGQGNYEQYF.

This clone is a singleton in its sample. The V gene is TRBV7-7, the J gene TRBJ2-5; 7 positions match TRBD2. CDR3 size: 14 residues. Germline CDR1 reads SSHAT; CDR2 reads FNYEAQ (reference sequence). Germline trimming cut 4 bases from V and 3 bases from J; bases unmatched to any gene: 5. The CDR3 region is CASSSREAKETQYF. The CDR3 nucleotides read TGTGCCAGCAGCTCCCGGGAGGCCAAAGAGACCCAGTACTTC.